This TCR beta chain was retrieved from a study of shared clonotypes between healthy human individuals. Germline-derived CDR1 and CDR2 are LNHDA and SQIVND (reference sequence). The J segment lost 9 bases and the V segment lost 4 bases, leaving 7 bases of the junction unmatched. This CDR3 has 15 amino acids. Libraries were prepared by immunoSEQ multiplex PCR; TCRdb keeps only in-frame clonotypes and omits some of them. The data hold under 2,500,000 clones, with around 95% observed a single time. The chain employs TRBV19 and TRBJ1-6, with 9 bases matching TRBD1. Input material: naive CD4+ T cells sorted from blood. As to subset: CD45RA+ positively selected. The sequence came from a man aged 18 to 30 in good health. The DNA of the CDR3 is TGTGCCAGTAGTACCAGACAGGGGGGAGGTTCACCCCTCCACTTT. Protein product: CASSTRQGGGSPLHF.